The rows below give T cell receptor beta chains drawn from one sample of a study of T cells in Graves' hyperthyroidism and ophthalmopathy. A single record per CDR3 protein comes from TCRdb applying MiXCR to the multiplex PCR reads. This table holds around 110,000 distinct CDR3 sequences, more than 15% found once. Material for sequencing was blood. These receptors were collected from a woman between 45 and 65 years old with Graves' hyperthyroidism. CDR3s include the opening cysteine and the closing phenylalanine or tryptophan. The D gene is left open where the match is weak. The size of a clone is reported for some rows only, either as once, few or many, or as a class for expanded clones.

CDR3 protein: CSARPKDWGQETQYF
CDR3 DNA: TGCAGTGCCCGACCGAAAGATTGGGGCCAAGAGACCCAGTACTTC
V gene: TRBV20-1
D gene: .
clone size: many
CDR3 length: 15
J gene: TRBJ2-5

CDR3 protein: CASSFSSGGASYEQYF
CDR3 DNA: TGCGCCAGCAGCTTCTCTTCAGGGGGCGCGTCCTACGAGCAGTACTTC
V gene: TRBV5-1
D gene: TRBD1
clone size: many
CDR3 length: 16
J gene: TRBJ2-7

CDR3 protein: CASSFGLAGEEQFF
CDR3 DNA: TGTGCCAGCAGCTTTGGGCTAGCGGGAGAAGAGCAGTTCTTC
V gene: TRBV5-6
D gene: TRBD2
clone size: few
CDR3 length: 14
J gene: TRBJ2-1

CDR3 protein: CASSALWEDSPLHF
CDR3 DNA: TGTGCCAGCAGCGCCCTATGGGAGGATTCACCCCTCCACTTT
V gene: TRBV9
D gene: .
clone size: many
CDR3 length: 14
J gene: TRBJ1-6

CDR3 protein: CASSFPGTGNTEAFF
CDR3 DNA: TGTGCCAGCAGCTTCCCTGGGACAGGGAACACTGAAGCTTTCTTT
V gene: TRBV11-2
D gene: TRBD1
clone size: .
CDR3 length: 15
J gene: TRBJ1-1

CDR3 protein: CASSNIPGLSVGYTF
CDR3 DNA: TGTGCCAGCAGCAATATCCCGGGACTGTCTGTGGGCTACACCTTC
V gene: TRBV7-6
D gene: .
clone size: .
CDR3 length: 15
J gene: TRBJ1-2

CDR3 protein: CASSLESTQYF
CDR3 DNA: TGTGCCAGCAGCTTAGAGAGCACCCAGTACTTC
V gene: TRBV11-2
D gene: .
clone size: many
CDR3 length: 11
J gene: TRBJ2-5

CDR3 protein: CASGLGDYGYTF
CDR3 DNA: TGTGCCAGCGGGTTGGGTGATTATGGCTACACCTTC
V gene: TRBV28
D gene: .
clone size: many
CDR3 length: 12
J gene: TRBJ1-2

CDR3 protein: CASSLPRATEAFF
CDR3 DNA: TGTGCCAGCAGCCTCCCAAGGGCGACTGAAGCTTTCTTT
V gene: TRBV28
D gene: .
clone size: many
CDR3 length: 13
J gene: TRBJ1-1

CDR3 protein: CASSLGALAGTYEQYF
CDR3 DNA: TGTGCCAGCAGCTTAGGGGCGCTAGCGGGAACCTACGAGCAGTACTTC
V gene: TRBV7-8
D gene: TRBD2
clone size: many
CDR3 length: 16
J gene: TRBJ2-7

CDR3 protein: CASSLSGRYGYTF
CDR3 DNA: TGCGCCAGCAGCTTGTCGGGTCGCTATGGCTACACCTTC
V gene: TRBV5-1
D gene: .
clone size: many
CDR3 length: 13
J gene: TRBJ1-2

CDR3 protein: CASSFDSRYEQYF
CDR3 DNA: TGTGCCAGCAGCTTCGACAGCCGCTACGAGCAGTACTTC
V gene: TRBV7-9
D gene: .
clone size: many
CDR3 length: 13
J gene: TRBJ2-7

CDR3 protein: CASSWGQGNTEAFF
CDR3 DNA: TGTGCCAGCAGTTGGGGACAGGGCAACACTGAAGCTTTCTTT
V gene: TRBV6-1
D gene: TRBD1
clone size: many
CDR3 length: 14
J gene: TRBJ1-1

CDR3 protein: CSAPGTGTSGRPEQFF
CDR3 DNA: TGCAGTGCCCCCGGGACCGGGACTAGCGGGAGGCCGGAGCAGTTCTTC
V gene: TRBV20-1
D gene: TRBD2
clone size: .
CDR3 length: 16
J gene: TRBJ2-1

CDR3 protein: CSARTPSGDYNEQFF
CDR3 DNA: TGCAGTGCTCGAACTCCTAGCGGAGACTACAATGAGCAGTTCTTC
V gene: TRBV20-1
D gene: TRBD2
clone size: many
CDR3 length: 15
J gene: TRBJ2-1

CDR3 protein: CASRSLRDSPYEQYF
CDR3 DNA: TGTGCCAGCAGATCCCTCCGGGACAGCCCCTACGAGCAGTACTTC
V gene: TRBV6-1
D gene: TRBD1
clone size: many
CDR3 length: 15
J gene: TRBJ2-7

CDR3 protein: CASSIREEEQFF
CDR3 DNA: TGTGCCAGCAGCATACGCGAAGAAGAGCAGTTCTTC
V gene: TRBV11-3
D gene: .
clone size: .
CDR3 length: 12
J gene: TRBJ2-1

CDR3 protein: CASSQVAGQNNEQFF
CDR3 DNA: TGTGCCAGCAGCCAGGTAGCGGGACAAAACAATGAGCAGTTCTTC
V gene: TRBV7-9
D gene: TRBD2
clone size: .
CDR3 length: 15
J gene: TRBJ2-1

CDR3 protein: CATSRYDGGQSYNEQFF
CDR3 DNA: TGTGCCACCAGCAGATACGACGGGGGGCAGTCCTACAATGAGCAGTTCTTC
V gene: TRBV15
D gene: .
clone size: .
CDR3 length: 17
J gene: TRBJ2-1

CDR3 protein: CASSLRTGLAGGPDTQYF
CDR3 DNA: TGTGCCAGCAGCTTACGGACTGGTCTAGCGGGAGGGCCTGATACGCAGTATTTT
V gene: TRBV7-2
D gene: TRBD2
clone size: .
CDR3 length: 18
J gene: TRBJ2-3

CDR3 protein: CASSHGGISEQCF
CDR3 DNA: TGTGCCAGCAGCCACGGGGGTATCAGCGAGCAGTGCTTC
V gene: TRBV11-1
D gene: .
clone size: .
CDR3 length: 13
J gene: TRBJ2-7

CDR3 protein: CASSPWTSGSRYEQYF
CDR3 DNA: TGTGCCAGCAGTCCTTGGACTAGCGGGAGCCGCTACGAGCAGTACTTC
V gene: TRBV28
D gene: TRBD2
clone size: many
CDR3 length: 16
J gene: TRBJ2-7

CDR3 protein: CAASSLHNEQFF
CDR3 DNA: TGTGCCGCCAGCAGTTTACACAATGAGCAGTTCTTC
V gene: TRBV15
D gene: .
clone size: many
CDR3 length: 12
J gene: TRBJ2-1

CDR3 protein: CASSSPRGTGNTEAFF
CDR3 DNA: TGTGCCAGCAGCTCGCCCCGGGGGACAGGGAACACTGAAGCTTTCTTT
V gene: TRBV11-1
D gene: TRBD1
clone size: .
CDR3 length: 16
J gene: TRBJ1-1

CDR3 protein: CASSSGSVGETQYF
CDR3 DNA: TGTGCCAGCAGCTCTGGGTCTGTCGGGGAGACCCAGTACTTC
V gene: TRBV7-3
D gene: .
clone size: .
CDR3 length: 14
J gene: TRBJ2-5

CDR3 protein: CASSRTATNEKLFF
CDR3 DNA: TGTGCCAGCAGCCGGACAGCAACTAATGAAAAACTGTTTTTT
V gene: TRBV11-2
D gene: .
clone size: many
CDR3 length: 14
J gene: TRBJ1-4

CDR3 protein: CASSDRLGRGDNEQFF
CDR3 DNA: TGCGCCAGCAGTGACCGACTAGGGCGGGGGGACAATGAGCAGTTCTTC
V gene: TRBV10-2
D gene: TRBD2
clone size: many
CDR3 length: 16
J gene: TRBJ2-1

CDR3 protein: CASIGTADWAYNEQFF
CDR3 DNA: TGTGCCAGCATCGGGACAGCCGATTGGGCATACAATGAGCAGTTCTTC
V gene: TRBV28
D gene: TRBD1
clone size: .
CDR3 length: 16
J gene: TRBJ2-1

CDR3 protein: CSARDPLAGDTGELFF
CDR3 DNA: TGCAGTGCTAGAGACCCCCTAGCGGGAGACACCGGGGAGCTGTTTTTT
V gene: TRBV20-1
D gene: TRBD2
clone size: many
CDR3 length: 16
J gene: TRBJ2-2

CDR3 protein: CASSQNSGPPPTF
CDR3 DNA: TGTGCCAGCAGCCAAAATTCCGGGCCGCCTCCCACCTTC
V gene: TRBV3-1
D gene: .
clone size: .
CDR3 length: 13
J gene: TRBJ1-2

CDR3 protein: CASSVPRLGVDEQFF
CDR3 DNA: TGTGCCAGCAGCGTACCGAGACTAGGGGTCGATGAGCAGTTCTTC
V gene: TRBV9
D gene: .
clone size: .
CDR3 length: 15
J gene: TRBJ2-1

CDR3 protein: CAISEGSNQPQHF
CDR3 DNA: TGTGCCATCAGTGAGGGGAGCAATCAGCCCCAGCATTTT
V gene: TRBV10-3
D gene: .
clone size: many
CDR3 length: 13
J gene: TRBJ1-5

CDR3 protein: CSASEDRGRGQPQHF
CDR3 DNA: TGCAGTGCTTCCGAGGACAGGGGGCGCGGTCAGCCCCAGCATTTT
V gene: TRBV20-1
D gene: TRBD1
clone size: .
CDR3 length: 15
J gene: TRBJ1-5

CDR3 protein: CASSLGGAYGYTF
CDR3 DNA: TGTGCCAGCAGCTTAGGGGGGGCCTATGGCTACACCTTC
V gene: TRBV7-2
D gene: .
clone size: few
CDR3 length: 13
J gene: TRBJ1-2

CDR3 protein: CSVESLAGVETQYF
CDR3 DNA: TGCAGCGTTGAAAGTTTAGCGGGCGTAGAGACCCAGTACTTC
V gene: TRBV29-1
D gene: TRBD2
clone size: many
CDR3 length: 14
J gene: TRBJ2-5

CDR3 protein: CSAGGQFQPQHF
CDR3 DNA: TGCAGTGCTGGGGGACAGTTTCAGCCCCAGCATTTT
V gene: TRBV20-1
D gene: TRBD1
clone size: many
CDR3 length: 12
J gene: TRBJ1-5

CDR3 protein: CASSSRGLADEDTQYF
CDR3 DNA: TGTGCCAGCAGCTCTCGGGGACTAGCGGACGAGGATACGCAGTATTTT
V gene: TRBV11-2
D gene: TRBD2
clone size: many
CDR3 length: 16
J gene: TRBJ2-3

CDR3 protein: CASSDGTTWAQETQYF
CDR3 DNA: TGTGCCAGCTCAGACGGGACGACGTGGGCCCAAGAGACCCAGTACTTC
V gene: TRBV18
D gene: .
clone size: many
CDR3 length: 16
J gene: TRBJ2-5

CDR3 protein: CASSLLGSGSSTDTQYF
CDR3 DNA: TGTGCCAGCAGCTTACTTGGATCGGGATCTAGCACAGATACGCAGTATTTT
V gene: TRBV7-6
D gene: .
clone size: many
CDR3 length: 17
J gene: TRBJ2-3

CDR3 protein: CSVPTGGNPYEQYF
CDR3 DNA: TGCAGTGTCCCGACAGGGGGGAACCCTTACGAGCAGTACTTC
V gene: TRBV20-1
D gene: TRBD1
clone size: .
CDR3 length: 14
J gene: TRBJ2-7

CDR3 protein: CASSKRGTGGKETQYF
CDR3 DNA: TGTGCCAGCAGTAAAAGGGGGACAGGGGGCAAAGAGACCCAGTACTTC
V gene: TRBV6-1
D gene: TRBD1
clone size: .
CDR3 length: 16
J gene: TRBJ2-5

CDR3 protein: CSAPGTGGMNTEAFF
CDR3 DNA: TGCAGTGCCCCAGGGACAGGGGGAATGAACACTGAAGCTTTCTTT
V gene: TRBV20-1
D gene: TRBD1
clone size: many
CDR3 length: 15
J gene: TRBJ1-1

CDR3 protein: CASSPGGAPGAFF
CDR3 DNA: TGTGCCAGCTCACCGGGGGGGGCCCCTGGAGCTTTCTTT
V gene: TRBV18
D gene: .
clone size: many
CDR3 length: 13
J gene: TRBJ1-1

CDR3 protein: CASRPGLAGAGFEQYF
CDR3 DNA: TGTGCCAGCAGACCGGGACTAGCGGGAGCGGGGTTCGAGCAGTACTTC
V gene: TRBV11-3
D gene: TRBD2
clone size: .
CDR3 length: 16
J gene: TRBJ2-7

CDR3 protein: CASSSSYRGLIGGTGELFF
CDR3 DNA: TGTGCCAGCAGTTCCTCTTACAGGGGGCTTATAGGGGGCACCGGGGAGCTGTTTTTT
V gene: TRBV12-3/TRBV12-4
D gene: TRBD1
clone size: many
CDR3 length: 19
J gene: TRBJ2-2

CDR3 protein: CASSDPSLGLAGGNEQFF
CDR3 DNA: TGTGCCAGCAGTGATCCGTCTTTGGGACTAGCGGGAGGAAATGAGCAGTTCTTC
V gene: TRBV6-1
D gene: TRBD2
clone size: many
CDR3 length: 18
J gene: TRBJ2-1

CDR3 protein: CASSPYTF
CDR3 DNA: TGTGCCAGCAGCCCATACACCTTC
V gene: TRBV11-2
D gene: .
clone size: .
CDR3 length: 8
J gene: TRBJ1-2

CDR3 protein: CASSELARTDTQYF
CDR3 DNA: TGTGCCAGCAGTGAACTTGCGCGCACAGATACGCAGTATTTT
V gene: TRBV2
D gene: .
clone size: many
CDR3 length: 14
J gene: TRBJ2-3

CDR3 protein: CSARDLLAGGPAQYF
CDR3 DNA: TGCAGTGCTAGAGATCTCCTAGCGGGAGGGCCGGCGCAGTATTTT
V gene: TRBV20-1
D gene: TRBD2
clone size: .
CDR3 length: 15
J gene: TRBJ2-3

CDR3 protein: CATLGLAGEKLFF
CDR3 DNA: TGTGCCACTCTGGGACTCGCGGGCGAAAAACTGTTTTTT
V gene: TRBV19
D gene: .
clone size: few
CDR3 length: 13
J gene: TRBJ1-4

CDR3 protein: CASREQGSDSNQPQHF
CDR3 DNA: TGTGCCAGCAGAGAACAGGGAAGTGATAGCAATCAGCCCCAGCATTTT
V gene: TRBV28
D gene: .
clone size: .
CDR3 length: 16
J gene: TRBJ1-5

CDR3 protein: CASSNTDTQYF
CDR3 DNA: TGTGCCAGCAGTAACACAGATACGCAGTATTTT
V gene: TRBV6-1
D gene: .
clone size: many
CDR3 length: 11
J gene: TRBJ2-3

CDR3 protein: CASSEEANTEAFF
CDR3 DNA: TGTGCCAGCAGCGAAGAAGCTAACACTGAAGCTTTCTTT
V gene: TRBV2
D gene: .
clone size: many
CDR3 length: 13
J gene: TRBJ1-1

CDR3 protein: CASSSDGSQETQYF
CDR3 DNA: TGTGCCAGCAGCTCGGACGGTTCCCAAGAGACCCAGTACTTC
V gene: TRBV7-9
D gene: .
clone size: many
CDR3 length: 14
J gene: TRBJ2-5